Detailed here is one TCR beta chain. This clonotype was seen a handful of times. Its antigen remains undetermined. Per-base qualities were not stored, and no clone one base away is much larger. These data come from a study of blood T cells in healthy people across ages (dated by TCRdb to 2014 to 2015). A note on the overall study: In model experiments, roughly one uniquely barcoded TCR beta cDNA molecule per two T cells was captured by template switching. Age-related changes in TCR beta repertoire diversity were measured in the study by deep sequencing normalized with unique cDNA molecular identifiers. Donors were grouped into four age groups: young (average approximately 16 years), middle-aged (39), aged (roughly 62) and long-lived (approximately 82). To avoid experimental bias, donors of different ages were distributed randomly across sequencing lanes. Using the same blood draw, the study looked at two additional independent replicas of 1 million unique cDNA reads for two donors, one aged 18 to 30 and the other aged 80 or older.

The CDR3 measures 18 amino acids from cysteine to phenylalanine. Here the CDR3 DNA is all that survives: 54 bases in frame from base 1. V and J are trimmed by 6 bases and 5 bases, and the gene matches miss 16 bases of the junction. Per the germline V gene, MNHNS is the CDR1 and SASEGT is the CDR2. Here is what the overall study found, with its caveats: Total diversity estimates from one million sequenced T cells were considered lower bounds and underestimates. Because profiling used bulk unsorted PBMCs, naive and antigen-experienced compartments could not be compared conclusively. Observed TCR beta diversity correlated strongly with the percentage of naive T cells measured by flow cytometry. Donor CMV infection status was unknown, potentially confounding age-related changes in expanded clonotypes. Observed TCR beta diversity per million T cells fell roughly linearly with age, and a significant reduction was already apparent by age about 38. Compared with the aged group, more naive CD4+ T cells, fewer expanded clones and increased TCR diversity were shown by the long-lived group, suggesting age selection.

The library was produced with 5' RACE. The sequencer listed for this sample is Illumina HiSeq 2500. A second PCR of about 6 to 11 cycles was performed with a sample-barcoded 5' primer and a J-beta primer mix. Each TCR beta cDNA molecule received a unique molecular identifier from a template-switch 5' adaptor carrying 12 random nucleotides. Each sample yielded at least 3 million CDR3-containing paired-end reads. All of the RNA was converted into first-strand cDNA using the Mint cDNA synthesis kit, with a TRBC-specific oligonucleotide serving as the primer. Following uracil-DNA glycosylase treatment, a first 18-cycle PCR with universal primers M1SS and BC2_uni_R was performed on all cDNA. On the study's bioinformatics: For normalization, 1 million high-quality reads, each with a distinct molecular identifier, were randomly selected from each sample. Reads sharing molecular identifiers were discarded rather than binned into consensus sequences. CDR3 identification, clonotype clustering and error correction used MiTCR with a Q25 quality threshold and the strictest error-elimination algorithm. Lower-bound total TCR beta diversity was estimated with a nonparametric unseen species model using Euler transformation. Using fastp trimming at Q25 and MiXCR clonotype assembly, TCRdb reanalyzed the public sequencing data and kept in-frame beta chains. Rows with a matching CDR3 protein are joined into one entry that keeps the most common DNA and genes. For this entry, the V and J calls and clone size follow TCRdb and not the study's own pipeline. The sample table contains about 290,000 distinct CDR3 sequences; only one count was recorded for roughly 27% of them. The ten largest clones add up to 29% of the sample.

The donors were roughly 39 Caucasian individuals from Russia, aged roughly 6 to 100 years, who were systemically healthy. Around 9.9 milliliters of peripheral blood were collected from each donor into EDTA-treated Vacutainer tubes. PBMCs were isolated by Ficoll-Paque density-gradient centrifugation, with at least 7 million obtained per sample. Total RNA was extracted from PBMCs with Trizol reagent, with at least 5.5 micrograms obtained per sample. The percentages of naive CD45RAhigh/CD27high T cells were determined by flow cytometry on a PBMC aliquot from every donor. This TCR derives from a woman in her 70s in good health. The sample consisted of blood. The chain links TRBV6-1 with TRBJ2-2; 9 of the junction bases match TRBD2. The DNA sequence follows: TGTGCCAGCAGCCTCGCCTCGGGGCTAGCGGGGAGGACCGGGGAGCTGTTTTTT. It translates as CASSLASGLAGRTGELFF.